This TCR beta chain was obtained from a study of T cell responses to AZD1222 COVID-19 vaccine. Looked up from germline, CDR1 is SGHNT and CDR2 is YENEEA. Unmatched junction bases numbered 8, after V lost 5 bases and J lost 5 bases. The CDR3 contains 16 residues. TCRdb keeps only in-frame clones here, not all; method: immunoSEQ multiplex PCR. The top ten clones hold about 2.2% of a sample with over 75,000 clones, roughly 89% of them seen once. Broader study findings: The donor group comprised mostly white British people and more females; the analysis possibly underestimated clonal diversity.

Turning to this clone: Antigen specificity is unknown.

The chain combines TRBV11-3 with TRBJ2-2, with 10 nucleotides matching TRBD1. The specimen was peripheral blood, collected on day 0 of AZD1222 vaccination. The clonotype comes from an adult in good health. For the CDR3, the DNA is TGTGCCAGCAGCCCCCGGACAGGGGGAGGTACCGGGGAGCTGTTTTTT. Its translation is CASSPRTGGGTGELFF.